This T cell receptor (beta chain) was sequenced during a study of blood T cell repertoires in COVID-19. At the level of the study: PBMCs, B-cell-depleted T cells, or T cells provided the cDNA or gDNA that made up the material.

V lost 5 bases and J lost 7, with 9 bases in between. The CDR3 spans 11 residues. Per the germline V gene, CDR1 is GTSNPN and CDR2 is SVGIG (reference sequence). The method was immunoSEQ multiplex PCR; TCRdb's version includes in-frame clones alone and lacks a portion of them. The data contain about 90,000 clones, about 80% of them singletons. Sequenced material: peripheral blood. The chain joins TRBV30 to TRBJ1-5, with TRBD1 as a possible D gene (5 bases). This receptor was obtained from a man aged 60 to 75 with acute or convalescent COVID-19. The CDR3 DNA reads as TGTGCCTGGTCTAAGGGGCAGCCCCAGCATTTT. Translation gives CAWSKGQPQHF.